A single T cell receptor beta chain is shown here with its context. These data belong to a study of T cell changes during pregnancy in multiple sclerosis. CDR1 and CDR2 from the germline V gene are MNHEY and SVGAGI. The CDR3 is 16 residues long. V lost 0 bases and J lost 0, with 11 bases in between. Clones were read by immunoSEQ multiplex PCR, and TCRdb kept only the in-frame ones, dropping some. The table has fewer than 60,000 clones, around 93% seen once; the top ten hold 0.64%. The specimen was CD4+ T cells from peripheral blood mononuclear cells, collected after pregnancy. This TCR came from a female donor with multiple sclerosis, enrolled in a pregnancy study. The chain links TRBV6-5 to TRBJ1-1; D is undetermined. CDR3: CASSYSTGLMNTEAFF. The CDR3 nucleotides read TGTGCCAGCAGTTACTCGACCGGACTGATGAACACTGAAGCTTTCTTT.